This T cell receptor (beta chain) was sequenced in a study of regulatory T cells in long-lasting Graves disease. Background on the study: Graves' patients (newly diagnosed) had been on antithyroid drugs under 3 months.

The CDR3 has 13 amino acids. V was clipped by 3 bases and J by 3 bases, with 7 bases between them. CDR1 WSHSY and CDR2 SAAADI come from the germline V gene. Sample time point: newly diagnosed GD, antithyroid drugs for less than 3 months. Researchers made the TCR library from RNA that was extracted from PBMCs. From an endocrinology department in Xi'an, China, came the patients. Assembly of TCR beta libraries relied on iRepertoire HTBI primers together with Arm-PCR of CDR3 regions. TCRdb reanalysed the multiplex PCR reads using MiXCR and keeps one entry per CDR3 protein. The sample holds approximately 560,000 distinct CDR3 sequences, 15% to 20% seen once. The sample also formed part of further work on T cells in Graves' hyperthyroidism and ophthalmopathy. As reported in that work: Hyperthyroidism of Graves' type that showed no ophthalmopathy progression within 18 months was stable.

The V and J genes are TRBV10-2 and TRBJ2-3, with TRBD1 as a possible D gene (6 bases). The clonotype was recovered from a young man with Graves disease. This material consisted of peripheral blood mononuclear cells (PBMCs), taken at new diagnosis, from a patient treated with antithyroid drugs. CDR3 in amino acids: CASSDDRTDTQYF. The CDR3 nucleotides are TGCGCCAGCAGTGACGACAGGACAGATACGCAGTATTTT.